These T cell receptor beta chains were read from a single sample in a study of T cell repertoires in cytomegalovirus infection. For these receptors, no antigen is known. TCRdb passed the reads through MiXCR, listing each CDR3 protein once. Of 700,000 to 900,000 distinct CDR3 sequences listed, about 27% are singletons. This specimen was cultured CD8+ T cells from PBMCs, taken from culture after CMV antigen stimulation. These receptors were obtained from a human donor in good health (CMV status not recorded). Some clones in this sample may be carry-over from other donors' samples. Each CDR3 is given with its conserved first and last residue. Fields, in order: CDR3 protein, CDR3 DNA, D gene, J gene, V gene, CDR3 length, clone size. D genes are given only for firm matches. A row's size may be missing; if present it is once, few, many or a size class.

CANAGGAGVNEQFF,TGTGCCAACGCAGGGGGCGCGGGTGTCAATGAGCAGTTCTTC,TRBD1,TRBJ2-1,TRBV27,14,once
CASSLGDTRRNTEAFF,TGTGCCAGCAGCTTAGGGGACACCCGACGGAACACTGAAGCTTTCTTT,NA,TRBJ1-1,TRBV5-4,16,NA
CASSYLPGEDYGYTF,TGTGCCAGCAGTTACCTTCCAGGGGAGGACTATGGCTACACCTTC,NA,TRBJ1-2,TRBV6-6,15,NA
CSVVAVLGNTIYF,TGCAGTGTAGTTGCAGTACTTGGAAACACCATATATTTT,NA,TRBJ1-3,TRBV20-1,13,NA
CASGWFDSHSNQPQHF,TGTGCCAGCGGGTGGTTCGACAGCCATAGCAATCAGCCCCAGCATTTT,NA,TRBJ1-5,TRBV2,16,few
CASSVDQGEAFF,TGTGCCAGCAGTGTGGACCAGGGTGAGGCTTTCTTT,NA,TRBJ1-1,TRBV6-6,12,few
CASSCQARVKGAWNSPLHF,TGTGCCAGCAGCTGTCAGGCGCGCGTAAAGGGGGCATGGAATTCACCCCTCCACTTT,TRBD1,TRBJ1-6,TRBV11-3,19,NA
CASSQEVTGGVSSYEQYF,TGTGCCAGCAGCCAAGAGGTTACCGGGGGGGTCAGTTCCTACGAGCAGTACTTC,TRBD2,TRBJ2-7,TRBV14,18,few
CASSLTPPADTQYF,TGTGCCAGCAGCTTAACCCCCCCGGCAGATACGCAGTATTTT,NA,TRBJ2-3,TRBV7-9,14,few
CASSLEVSGAGELFF,TGTGCCAGCAGCTTGGAGGTTTCAGGGGCCGGGGAGCTGTTTTTT,NA,TRBJ2-2,TRBV5-8,15,NA
CASSVAPRWGTGELFF,TGTGCCAGCAGCGTAGCCCCCAGATGGGGGACCGGGGAGCTGTTTTTT,NA,TRBJ2-2,TRBV9,16,NA
CASRRGTTLDTEAFF,TGTGCCAGCCGGCGCGGGACGACCCTCGACACTGAAGCTTTCTTT,NA,TRBJ1-1,TRBV7-9,15,few
CAITERGTGARSSGANVLTF,TGTGCCATCACGGAAAGGGGGACAGGGGCGAGAAGCTCTGGGGCCAACGTCCTGACTTTC,TRBD1,TRBJ2-6,TRBV10-3,20,few
CASIKQSRIGNTEAFF,TGTGCCAGTATCAAACAGAGTCGTATAGGGAACACTGAAGCTTTCTTT,NA,TRBJ1-1,TRBV12-3/TRBV12-4,16,few
CASSSDIMGYEQYF,TGCGCCAGCAGTAGCGATATCATGGGCTACGAGCAGTACTTC,NA,TRBJ2-7,TRBV23-1,14,NA
CASSLIAGEYNEQFF,TGTGCTAGCAGCTTAATAGCAGGGGAGTACAATGAGCAGTTCTTC,NA,TRBJ2-1,TRBV7-7,15,NA
CASSSRLEVWSGELFF,TGTGCCAGCAGCTCTCGACTAGAAGTGTGGTCCGGGGAGCTGTTTTTT,NA,TRBJ2-2,TRBV13,16,few
CASSLAKDSSTNEKLFF,TGTGCCAGCAGCTTGGCCAAGGACAGTTCAACTAATGAAAAACTGTTTTTT,NA,TRBJ1-4,TRBV5-5,17,NA
CATSDQPRRDSAMAGNTIYF,TGTGCCACCAGTGATCAACCCCGGCGGGACAGCGCTATGGCTGGAAACACCATATATTTT,TRBD1,TRBJ1-3,TRBV24-1,20,NA
CASSPLAGGGPDTQYF,TGTGCCAGCAGCCCACTAGCGGGGGGAGGGCCAGATACGCAGTATTTT,TRBD2,TRBJ2-3,TRBV7-2,16,many
CASSTWTETNEKLFF,TGTGCCAGCAGCACCTGGACAGAAACTAATGAAAAACTGTTTTTT,NA,TRBJ1-4,TRBV7-8,15,many
CASSIDTGLAGIADTTDTQYF,TGTGCCAGTAGTATAGATACGGGACTAGCGGGGATTGCCGATACCACAGATACGCAGTATTTT,TRBD2,TRBJ2-3,TRBV19,21,NA
CASSYPGLATNTGELFF,TGTGCCAGCAGTTACCCCGGACTAGCGACGAACACCGGGGAGCTGTTTTTT,TRBD2,TRBJ2-2,TRBV6-2/TRBV6-3,17,few
CASSYTYSSSSYNEQFF,TGTGCCAGCAGTTACACTTACAGTAGTAGCTCCTACAATGAGCAGTTCTTC,NA,TRBJ2-1,TRBV6-5,17,NA
CASSPVPPETQYF,TGTGCCAGCAGCCCGGTGCCGCCCGAGACCCAGTACTTC,NA,TRBJ2-5,TRBV7-2,13,many
CASSFSDLVKEQFF,TGTGCCAGCAGTTTCTCGGATTTGGTCAAGGAGCAGTTCTTC,NA,TRBJ2-1,TRBV12-3/TRBV12-4,14,few
CASSFLLEIPLQENTEAFF,TGTGCCAGCAGTTTTTTGCTGGAAATACCTCTTCAAGAGAATACTGAAGCTTTCTTT,NA,TRBJ1-1,TRBV12-3/TRBV12-4,19,few
CASSLGWHTGELFF,TGTGCCAGCAGTTTAGGGTGGCACACCGGGGAGCTGTTTTTT,NA,TRBJ2-2,TRBV27,14,NA
CASSLGLRGTIQETQYF,TGTGCCAGCAGCTTAGGCCTTAGAGGGACGATACAAGAGACCCAGTACTTC,NA,TRBJ2-5,TRBV13,17,NA
CASSFKTGYEDEQFF,TGTGCCAGCAGTTTTAAGACAGGGTATGAAGATGAGCAGTTCTTC,TRBD1,TRBJ2-1,TRBV27,15,few
CASSIVVNNEQFF,TGTGCCAGTAGTATAGTTGTTAACAATGAGCAGTTCTTC,NA,TRBJ2-1,TRBV19,13,NA
CASSLTPPPAEAFF,TGTGCCAGCAGCTTAACCCCCCCCCCCGCTGAAGCTTTCTTT,NA,TRBJ1-1,TRBV7-2,14,NA
CASLPGGGNSNQPQHF,TGTGCCAGCCTGCCGGGGGGAGGTAATAGCAATCAGCCCCAGCATTTT,NA,TRBJ1-5,TRBV27,16,many
CATQGDLRADTQYF,TGTGCCACCCAAGGCGACTTAAGGGCAGATACGCAGTATTTT,NA,TRBJ2-3,TRBV6-5,14,few
CASSGTSGQGYSGANVLTF,TGTGCCAGCAGCGGCACCTCGGGACAGGGATACTCTGGGGCCAACGTCCTGACTTTC,TRBD1,TRBJ2-6,TRBV11-2,19,NA
CASTGGHGSNQPQHF,TGTGCCAGTACCGGGGGCCACGGAAGCAATCAGCCCCAGCATTTT,NA,TRBJ1-5,TRBV19,15,NA
CASSLAASPDQETQYF,TGTGCCAGCAGCTTGGCAGCTTCCCCAGACCAAGAGACCCAGTACTTC,NA,TRBJ2-5,TRBV7-9,16,few
CASSQTTSGVDEQFF,TGTGCCAGCAGTCAGACGACTAGCGGGGTCGATGAGCAGTTCTTC,TRBD2,TRBJ2-1,TRBV27,15,NA
CASSWGLKVAHF,TGTGCCAGCAGTTGGGGATTGAAGGTAGCGCATTTT,NA,TRBJ1-5,TRBV28,12,NA
CASEAEAGEAFF,TGTGCCAGCGAGGCAGAAGCTGGTGAAGCTTTCTTT,NA,TRBJ1-1,TRBV7-8,12,many
CASSLELRNTGELFF,TGTGCCAGCAGCTTAGAATTAAGGAACACCGGGGAGCTGTTTTTT,NA,TRBJ2-2,TRBV7-9,15,NA
CASSFAGPSYEQYF,TGTGCCAGCAGTTTCGCCGGGCCCTCCTACGAGCAGTACTTC,NA,TRBJ2-7,TRBV6-6,14,NA
CASSPSGIMNTEAFF,TGTGCCAGCTCACCAAGTGGAATCATGAACACTGAAGCTTTCTTT,NA,TRBJ1-1,TRBV18,15,NA
CASTDSGALNTEAFF,TGTGCCAGCACCGACTCCGGGGCCTTAAACACTGAAGCTTTCTTT,NA,TRBJ1-1,TRBV7-9,15,NA
CASSVEGRSSSGNTIYF,TGTGCCAGCAGCGTAGAGGGCAGGTCCTCCTCTGGAAACACCATATATTTT,NA,TRBJ1-3,TRBV9,17,few
CASSRGPSGNEQFF,TGTGCCAGCAGCCGGGGGCCTAGCGGCAATGAGCAGTTCTTC,NA,TRBJ2-1,TRBV4-2,14,few
CASSLYRTWNTEAFF,TGTGCCAGCAGCTTATATCGGACGTGGAACACTGAAGCTTTCTTT,NA,TRBJ1-1,TRBV7-2,15,few
CASSRLRGAGSTEAFF,TGTGCCAGCAGCCGACTTCGGGGGGCGGGGAGCACTGAAGCTTTCTTT,NA,TRBJ1-1,TRBV14,16,NA
CSVEDGSSGANVLTF,TGCAGCGTTGAAGACGGATCTTCTGGGGCCAACGTCCTGACTTTC,NA,TRBJ2-6,TRBV29-1,15,NA
CASSLYNRGEQFF,TGTGCCAGCAGCTTATATAACAGGGGTGAGCAGTTCTTC,TRBD1,TRBJ2-1,TRBV7-9,13,NA
CASSLSVPGLQETQYF,TGTGCCAGCAGCTTAAGCGTCCCGGGACTGCAAGAGACCCAGTACTTC,NA,TRBJ2-5,TRBV7-8,16,few